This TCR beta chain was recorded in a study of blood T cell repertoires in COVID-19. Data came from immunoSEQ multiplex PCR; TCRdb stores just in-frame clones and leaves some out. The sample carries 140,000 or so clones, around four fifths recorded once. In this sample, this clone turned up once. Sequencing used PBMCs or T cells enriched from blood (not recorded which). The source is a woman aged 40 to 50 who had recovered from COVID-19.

In nucleotides, the CDR3 is TGTGCCAGCAGCGTAGAGAAGCGGGGCGAGCAGTACTTC. As protein: CASSVEKRGEQYF. The J gene is TRBJ2-7, the V gene TRBV9; TRBD2 aligns across 7 bases. The CDR3 length is 13 residues. Losses at the gene ends were 0 bases for V and 6 bases for J; bases not matched to a gene: 3. CDR1 and CDR2 (germline): SGDLS, YYNGEE. The full variable domain, in which reference TRBV9 and TRBJ2-7 provide the parts outside the CDR3, is DSGVTQTPKHLITATGQRVTLRCSPRSGDLSVYWYQQSLDQGLQFLIQYYNGEERAKGNILERFSAQQFPDLHSELNLSSLELGDSALYFCASSVEKRGEQYFGPGTRLTVT.